This T cell receptor beta chain was identified in a study of shared clonotypes between healthy human individuals. The assay was immunoSEQ multiplex PCR, and TCRdb's table has in-frame clones only and misses some. The sample gives over a million clones, roughly 96% of which show up once; roughly 1.1% is in the top ten. Material: naive CD4+ T cells sorted from blood. Specified subset: CD45RA+ positively selected. The sequence derives from a man aged 30 to 39 in good health.

The CDR3 region has the DNA TGTGCCAGCAGCTTGTGGCAGGGGGCCTACGAGCAGTACTTC. It codes for CASSLWQGAYEQYF. The chain joins TRBV5-8 to TRBJ2-7; 7 positions match TRBD1. The CDR3 loop spans 14 amino acids. Germline V gene lookup returns CDR1 SGHTS and CDR2 YDEGEE. Trimming cost V 1 base and J 2 bases; bases outside gene matches: 3.